Shown below are 29 T cell receptor beta chains from a single sample sequenced in a study of T cells after yellow fever vaccination. TCRdb redid the calling of the 5' RACE reads with MiXCR, one entry per CDR3 protein. The table has roughly 310,000 distinct CDR3 sequences, roughly 9.4% seen once. Sequenced here: PBMCs, sampled on the day of the first yellow fever vaccination. The source is a man aged 18 to 29 who received the YFV17D yellow fever vaccine.

This clonotype was observed a few times. The chain uses TRBV7-2 and TRBJ2-1; D is uncertain. V was shortened by 3 bases and J by 9 bases, with 15 bases between the two germline ends. This CDR3 contains 14 residues. Germline CDR1 is SGHTA and CDR2 is FQGNSA. The CDR3 protein is CASSFRTRQSEQFF. CDR3 DNA: TGTGCCAGCAGCTTCCGTACTCGGCAAAGTGAGCAGTTCTTC. Full variable domain (remainder filled in from reference TRBV7-2 and TRBJ2-1): GAGVSQSPSNKVTEKGKDVELRCDPISGHTALYWYRQSLGQGLEFLIYFQGNSAPDKSGLPSDRFSAERTGGSVSTLTIQRTQQEDSAVYLCASSFRTRQSEQFFGPGTRLTVL.

This clonotype has ten or more counts. The rearrangement uses TRBV7-3 and TRBJ2-1, with D perhaps TRBD1 or TRBD2 (6 bases each). Looked up from germline, CDR1 is SGHTA and CDR2 is FQGTGA. This CDR3 spans 14 amino acids. V lost 3 bases and J 7 bases, leaving 13 bases between the germline ends. In DNA form, the CDR3 reads TGTGCCAGCAGCTTCCTGGGGGCGGGAAATGAGCAGTTCTTC. Protein sequence: CASSFLGAGNEQFF.

Only a few counts were recorded for this clonotype. The rearrangement uses TRBV4-1 and TRBJ2-6, with 8 positions matching TRBD1. The V and J ends lost 4 bases and 3 bases, in that order; junction bases with no gene match: 11. The CDR3 runs to 18 residues. Germline loops: CDR1 MGHRA, CDR2 YSYEKL. CDR3 region: CASSPFGQGAYGANVLTF. CDR3 coding DNA: TGCGCCAGCAGCCCTTTTGGGCAGGGGGCGTATGGGGCCAACGTCCTGACTTTC.

The chain joins TRBV18 to TRBJ2-7, with 8 bases that match TRBD1. CDR1 is KGHSH, CDR2 LQKENI, per germline. The junction had 14 bases not matched to a gene; V was cut back by 4 bases and J by 6 bases. This CDR3 has 16 amino acids. CDR3 region: CASSQDRELMGSEQYV. The CDR3, as DNA: TGTGCCAGCTCACAGGACAGGGAACTCATGGGTTCCGAGCAGTACGTC.

This clonotype was detected ten times or more. The chain is built from TRBV12-3 or TRBV12-4 and TRBJ2-7; 8 bases align to TRBD2. This CDR3 has 14 amino acids. V dropped 7 bases and J dropped 4; count of bases not matched to a gene: 9. The CDR3 nucleotides are TGTGCCAGCAACCAAGGGCCGGGAGGGTACGAGCAGTACTTC. Its translation: CASNQGPGGYEQYF.

The V call is TRBV6-5, the J call TRBJ1-5, with D unclear. CDR1 and CDR2 from the germline V gene are MNHEY and SVGAGI. V dropped 1 base and J dropped 0 bases, with 7 bases sitting between them. The CDR3 length is 15 residues. CDR3 loop: CASSYLGGSNQPQHF. CDR3 nucleotide sequence: TGTGCCAGCAGTTACTTGGGAGGTAGCAATCAGCCCCAGCATTTT.

This clonotype came up many times. The rearrangement links TRBV2 to TRBJ1-3; TRBD1 aligns across 8 bases. J lost 6 bases, V lost 6 bases, and 13 bases had no gene match. The CDR3 consists of 16 residues. Germline loops: CDR1 SNHLY, CDR2 FYNNEI. In DNA, the CDR3 is TGTGCCAGCAGCCGAGAAGGGGACAGGTGGATAAACACCATATATTTT. It codes for CASSREGDRWINTIYF.

This clonotype was recorded a few times. The chain combines TRBV7-8 with TRBJ2-2; 9 positions agree with TRBD2. Per the germline V gene, CDR1 is SGHVS and CDR2 is FQNEAQ. After removal of 5 bases from V and 7 bases from J, the junction contained 14 bases not matched to a gene. CDR3 length: 17 amino acids. The CDR3 DNA is TGTGCCAGCAGCCTAGATAGCGGGGGTCGATGGAGCGGGGAGCTGTTTTTT. Translating gives CASSLDSGGRWSGELFF.

This rearrangement joins TRBV20-1 to TRBJ1-1; D is possibly TRBD1 (5 bases). Germline V gene lookup returns CDR1 DFQATT and CDR2 SNEGSKA (reference sequence). V shed 1 base and J shed 8 bases, with 14 bases lying between them. The CDR3 totals 13 residues. The CDR3 region has the DNA TGCAGTGCTAGAGGGTACACAGAGGGGGAAGCTTTCTTT. This codes for CSARGYTEGEAFF.

The table lists this clonotype with a few counts. The chain is built from TRBV5-4 and TRBJ2-5; unclear D gene. The V gene's germline CDR1 is SGHNT and CDR2 YYREEE (reference sequence). V was pared by 1 base and J by 1 base, with 14 bases between. The CDR3 is 16 residues long. The CDR3 DNA reads as TGTGCCAGCAGCTTGAGTTCCGTGGCGGTCCAAGAGACCCAGTACTTC. It is translated as CASSLSSVAVQETQYF.

J is TRBJ2-5 and V is TRBV10-3, with 7 bases aligning to TRBD2. Trimming cost V 2 bases and J 5 bases; bases outside gene matches: 5. CDR1 and CDR2 from the germline V gene are ENHRY and SYGVKD. The CDR3 extends over 14 amino acids. The CDR3 reads CAISEPGREETQYF. The CDR3 region has the DNA TGTGCCATCAGTGAGCCGGGGAGGGAGGAGACCCAGTACTTC.

This chain uses TRBV20-1 with TRBJ2-3, with D perhaps assigned TRBD1 or TRBD2 (5 bases each). Germline V gene data show CDR1 as DFQATT and CDR2 as SNEGSKA (reference sequence). The CDR3 is made up of 15 amino acids. Trimming took 3 bases from V and 6 from J, leaving 19 bases between them. CDR3 protein: CSARNPGSDGDTQYF. As DNA, the CDR3 is TGCAGTGCTAGGAATCCAGGGAGTGACGGTGATACGCAGTATTTT.

This chain links TRBV7-2 with TRBJ2-3; 8 bases match TRBD1. This CDR3 has 15 residues. Germline V CDR1 and CDR2: SGHTA, FQGNSA. V trimming: 5 bases; J trimming: 4 bases; junction bases outside the gene matches: 8. The CDR3 DNA follows: TGTGCCAGCAGCATGGACAGGGATTTATCAGATACGCAGTATTTT. It yields the protein CASSMDRDLSDTQYF.

The rearrangement links TRBV28 to TRBJ2-7; D not resolved. Germline CDR1 MDHEN, CDR2 SYDVKM. This CDR3 is built from 13 residues. The V gene lost 5 bases and the J gene lost 4 bases, with 12 bases spanning the gap. This CDR3 is CASSPSLGYEQYV. CDR3 bases: TGTGCCAGCAGTCCGTCCCTGGGATACGAGCAGTACGTC.

V is TRBV4-2 and J is TRBJ2-5; 7 bases fit TRBD1. After removal of 4 bases from V and 3 bases from J, the junction contained 8 bases not matched to a gene. The germline V gene encodes CDR1 LGHNA and CDR2 YNFKEQ. The CDR3 is 15 amino acids. CDR3 residues: CASSLTGADEETQYF. The CDR3 DNA reads as TGTGCCAGCAGCCTTACAGGGGCGGATGAAGAGACCCAGTACTTC.

The rearrangement joins TRBV7-9 to TRBJ1-1; 7 nucleotides agree with TRBD1. In germline, CDR1 is SEHNR, CDR2 FQNEAQ (reference sequence). The CDR3 runs 16 residues. The V segment lost 3 bases and the J segment 1 base; nucleotides outside the gene matches: 8. CDR3 region: CASSLGGGVGNTEAFF. CDR3 coding DNA: TGTGCCAGCAGCTTGGGAGGGGGCGTCGGGAACACTGAAGCTTTCTTT.

This clonotype was counted at least ten times. The chain couples TRBV7-9 to TRBJ2-2; D gene unclear. Germline assignment: CDR1 SEHNR and CDR2 FQNEAQ (reference sequence). Trimming removed 5 bases from V and 4 bases from J, with 5 bases in between. This CDR3 region has 12 residues. The CDR3 is CASSPSTGELFF. CDR3 coding DNA: TGTGCCAGCAGCCCTAGCACCGGGGAGCTGTTTTTT. Using reference TRBV7-9 and TRBJ2-2 for the parts outside the CDR3, the full variable domain is DTGVSQNPRHKITKRGQNVTFRCDPISEHNRLYWYRQTLGQGPEFLTYFQNEAQLEKSRLLSDRFSAERPKGSFSTLEIQRTEQGDSAMYLCASSPSTGELFFGEGSRLTVL.

This clonotype showed up just a few times. This may come from a read error, since a much larger clone is one base off. The chain joins TRBV7-2 to TRBJ2-1; TRBD1 matches at 9 bases. The trim removed 4 bases at V and 5 bases at J, leaving 0 bases unmatched. Germline V CDR1 and CDR2: SGHTA, FQGNSA. The CDR3 length is 13 residues. CDR3: CASSWTGDNEQFF. The CDR3 DNA reads TGTGCCAGCAGCTGGACAGGGGACAATGAGCAGTTCTTC.

This clonotype occurred a few times. The chain carries TRBV18 and TRBJ2-3; D possibly uses TRBD1 or TRBD2 (5 bases each). Trimming removed 3 bases at V and 15 bases at J, with 19 bases between. Germline V gives CDR1 KGHSH, CDR2 LQKENI. The CDR3 sequence is 13 residues long. Written as DNA, the CDR3 is TGTGCCAGCTCACCGAAGGACACCCAACGGGGTTATTTT. Its translation: CASSPKDTQRGYF.

J is TRBJ2-1 and V is TRBV7-2, with D unclear. The germline gives CDR1 SGHTA, CDR2 FQGNSA. This CDR3 spans 15 amino acids. The V end was cut by 1 base, the J end by 2 bases, with 9 bases between. The CDR3 sequence is CASSLGAYTYNEQFF. DNA for the CDR3: TGTGCCAGCAGCTTAGGGGCATACACCTACAATGAGCAGTTCTTC.

This clonotype came up a few times. The gene calls are TRBV4-1 and TRBJ2-1; 9 bases fit TRBD1. Looked up from germline, CDR1 is MGHRA and CDR2 is YSYEKL. The J segment lost 5 bases and the V segment lost 11 bases, leaving 13 bases of the junction unmatched. The CDR3 is 15 amino acids. DNA of the CDR3: TGCGCCGCCTCCAAACCGGGACAGGGCCACAATGAGCAGTTCTTC. Translated, it gives CAASKPGQGHNEQFF.

In its sample, this clonotype was seen many times. The chain recombines TRBV6-5 with TRBJ1-1; D is undetermined. This CDR3 spans 13 amino acids. Germline V gene data show CDR1 as MNHEY and CDR2 as SVGAGI. V lost 2 bases and J lost 3, with 7 bases in between. The chain's CDR3 is CASSYEVDTEAFF. The CDR3 bases are TGTGCCAGCAGTTACGAGGTGGACACTGAAGCTTTCTTT.

The V and J genes are TRBV6-2 or TRBV6-3 and TRBJ1-5; D is undetermined. Germline CDR1 MNHEY, CDR2 SVGEGT. The CDR3 length is 14 residues. The V gene lost 5 bases and the J gene lost 7 bases, with 15 bases spanning the gap. CDR3 protein: CASSDGSTGQPQHF. The CDR3 DNA reads TGTGCCAGCAGTGATGGGAGTACCGGGCAGCCCCAGCATTTT.

This clonotype has a handful of counts. The genes are TRBV18 and TRBJ2-5, with D possibly called TRBD1 or TRBD2 (5 bases each). Per germline, CDR1 KGHSH and CDR2 LQKENI. This CDR3 has 15 amino acids. Trimming took 1 base from V and 1 from J, leaving 10 bases between them. DNA of the CDR3: TGTGCCAGCTCACCACGATGGGGGTTCCAAGAGACCCAGTACTTC. It specifies CASSPRWGFQETQYF.

V gene TRBV1 combines with J gene TRBJ2-2; TRBD2 is the table's D call and was not checked against the DNA. TRBV1 has pseudogene status. This CDR3 spans 16 amino acids. The CDR3 protein is CASSHTTGANTGELFF. The CDR3 DNA is TGTGCCAGCAGCCACACTACCGGAGCGAACACCGGGGAGCTGTTTTTT.

This clonotype was seen a handful of times. The gene calls are TRBV11-2 and TRBJ1-1; unclear D gene. Per the germline V gene, CDR1 is SGHAT and CDR2 is FQNNGV. The CDR3 sequence is 14 residues long. V lost 4 bases to trimming and J lost 1 base, with 10 bases between them. CDR3 nucleotides: TGTGCCAGCAGCTCCCCCGTGGCGAACACTGAAGCTTTCTTT. Translation gives CASSSPVANTEAFF. Complete variable domain (other parts from reference TRBV11-2 and TRBJ1-1): EAGVAQSPRYKIIEKRQSVAFWCNPISGHATLYWYQQILGQGPKLLIQFQNNGVVDDSQLPKDRFSAERLKGVDSTLKIQPAKLEDSAVYLCASSSPVANTEAFFGQGTRLTVV.

The chain combines TRBV5-6 with TRBJ2-3; 11 bases are shared with TRBD1. Germline trimming cut 4 bases from V and 5 bases from J; bases unmatched to any gene: 6. Per germline, CDR1 SGHDT and CDR2 YYEEEE. CDR3 length: 15 amino acids. The CDR3 nucleotides read TGTGCCAGCAGCGCCGGACAGGGGGCCAGAGATACGCAGTATTTT. Amino acid sequence: CASSAGQGARDTQYF.

The chain employs TRBV29-1 and TRBJ2-1; D is uncertain. V lost 7 bases to trimming and J lost 6 bases, with 10 bases between them. The CDR3 is 11 residues long. The germline gives CDR1 SQVTM, CDR2 ANQGSEA. The CDR3 region is CSELQVNEQFF. The CDR3 bases are TGCAGCGAACTTCAGGTCAATGAGCAGTTCTTC.

In this sample, this clonotype turned up a few times. V usage is TRBV27 and J usage is TRBJ1-5; no firm D call. The ends were cut back, 6 bases at V and 1 base at J, with 10 bases in the middle. The germline V gene has CDR1 MNHEY and CDR2 SMNVEV (reference sequence). This CDR3 has 14 amino acids. CDR3 sequence: CASRRAGSNQPQHF. The CDR3 region has the DNA TGTGCCAGCAGAAGGGCTGGAAGCAATCAGCCCCAGCATTTT.